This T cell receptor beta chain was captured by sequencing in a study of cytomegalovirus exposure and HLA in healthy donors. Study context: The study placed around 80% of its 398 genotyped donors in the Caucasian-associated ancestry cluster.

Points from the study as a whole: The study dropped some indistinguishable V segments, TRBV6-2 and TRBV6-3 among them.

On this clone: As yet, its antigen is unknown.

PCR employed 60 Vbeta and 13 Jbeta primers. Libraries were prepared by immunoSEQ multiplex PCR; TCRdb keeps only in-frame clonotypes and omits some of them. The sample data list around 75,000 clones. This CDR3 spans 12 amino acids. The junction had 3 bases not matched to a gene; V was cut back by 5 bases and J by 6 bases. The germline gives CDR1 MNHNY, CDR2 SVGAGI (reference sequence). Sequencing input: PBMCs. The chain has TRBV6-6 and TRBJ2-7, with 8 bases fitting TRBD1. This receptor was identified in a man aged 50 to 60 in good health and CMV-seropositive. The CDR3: CASSTDRGEQYF. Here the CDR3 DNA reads TGTGCCAGCAGTACCGACAGGGGCGAGCAGTACTTC.